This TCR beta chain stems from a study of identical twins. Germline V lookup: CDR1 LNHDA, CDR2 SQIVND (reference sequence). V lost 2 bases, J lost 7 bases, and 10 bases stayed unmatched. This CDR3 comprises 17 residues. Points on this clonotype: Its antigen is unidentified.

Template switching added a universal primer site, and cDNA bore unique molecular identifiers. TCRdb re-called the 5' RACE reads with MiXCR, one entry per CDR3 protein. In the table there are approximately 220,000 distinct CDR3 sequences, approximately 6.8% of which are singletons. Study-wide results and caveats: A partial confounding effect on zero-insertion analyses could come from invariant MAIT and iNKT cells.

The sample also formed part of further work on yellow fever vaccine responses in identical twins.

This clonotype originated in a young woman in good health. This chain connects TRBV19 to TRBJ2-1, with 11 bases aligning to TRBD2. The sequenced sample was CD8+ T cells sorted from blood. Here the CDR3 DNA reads TGTGCCAGTAGTATAACGCTAGCGGGAGGCCTCTATAATGAGCAGTTCTTC. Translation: CASSITLAGGLYNEQFF. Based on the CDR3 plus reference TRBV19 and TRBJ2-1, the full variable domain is DGGITQSPKYLFRKEGQNVTLSCEQNLNHDAMYWYRQDPGQGLRLIYYSQIVNDFQKGDIAEGYSVSREKKESFPLTVTSAQKNPTAFYLCASSITLAGGLYNEQFFGPGTRLTVL.